Below are 2 T cell receptor beta chains sequenced from a single sample in a study of post-analysis software for immune sequencing data. Points from the study as a whole: Roughly 5 TRBV segments (TRBV5-6, TRBV5-1 and TRBV20-1 among them) occurred more frequently in patients than in controls.

Prepared TCR beta cDNA libraries contained unique molecular identifiers. MiXCR, run by TCRdb on the PCR reads, gives a single entry per CDR3 protein. The sample lists approximately 730,000 distinct CDR3 sequences; less than 35% were seen once. No antigen has been identified for these receptors. Sequencing was done on a sample of blood. The receptors stem from a girl under 18 with multiple sclerosis.

J is TRBJ1-2 and V is TRBV7-9; D unresolved. Deletions cut 5 bases from V and 6 bases from J, with 16 bases between. Looked up from germline, CDR1 is SEHNR and CDR2 is FQNEAQ (reference sequence). The CDR3 is 14 residues long. CDR3 bases: TGTGCCAGCAGCCCCCGTGGGATCCTTGATGGCTACACCTTC. Encoded protein: CASSPRGILDGYTF.

The genes are TRBV20-1 and TRBJ2-5; D is uncertain. The CDR3 is 13 residues long. Trimming removed 1 base from V and 5 bases from J, with 11 bases in between. Per germline, CDR1 DFQATT and CDR2 SNEGSKA (reference sequence). The CDR3 loop is CSARGPGRETQYF. The CDR3 nucleotides read TGCAGTGCTAGAGGTCCGGGTCGCGAGACCCAGTACTTC.